This T cell receptor beta chain was observed in a study of shared T cell receptors in the human thymus. This clone has just a few counts. Using immunoSEQ multiplex PCR, the repertoire was profiled, and TCRdb retains in-frame clones only, with some absent. The table records 640,000 or so clones, roughly 86% of them present only once. Trimming cost V 6 bases and J 4 bases; bases outside gene matches: 5. Looked up from germline, CDR1 is MDHEN and CDR2 is SYDVKM. This CDR3 has 14 amino acids. This same sample was also part of a study on human thymus T cells. This second study notes: The donors were infants in Finland with congenital heart defects, otherwise immunologically healthy. Thymic material originated from resections removed in the course of corrective heart surgery.

The sequencing input was thymocytes. The TCR originated in a boy under two years old with a congenital heart defect. The chain employs TRBV28 and TRBJ2-7; TRBD1 matches 11 bases. The CDR3 region is CASREDRGLYEQYF. The CDR3 DNA is TGTGCCAGCAGGGAGGACAGGGGGCTATACGAGCAGTACTTC.